Listed below are T cell receptor beta chains from one sample, sequenced in a study of T-cell reconstitution after alpha-beta-depleted transplantation in children. TCRdb ran MiXCR on the PCR reads and lists one entry per CDR3 protein. The data hold about 580,000 distinct CDR3 sequences, with under 30% observed a single time. This specimen consisted of PBMCs, mostly from graft donor cells, obtained 360 days after TCRalphabeta/CD19-depleted stem cell transplant. The source is a boy under three years old who had a stem cell transplant for acute myeloid leukemia, so the T cells may come from the graft donor. The CDR3 runs from the conserved cysteine through the conserved F or W.

TRBV29-1	TRBJ2-3	CSVVDNQARTDTQYF
TRBV18	TRBJ2-5	CASSPRLETQYF
TRBV7-2	TRBJ2-2	CASSPSHGIGGTGELFF
TRBV15	TRBJ2-3	CATRPRGRTDTQYF
TRBV5-1	TRBJ2-3	CASSLAAVPGQKTDTQYF
TRBV25-1	TRBJ2-2	CASSARQGTGELFF
TRBV20-1	TRBJ1-5	CSARAAAGRGPQHF
TRBV20-1	TRBJ2-5	CSAPTAVGETQYF
TRBV7-7	TRBJ2-2	CASSPRLAGGTNTGELFF
TRBV9	TRBJ1-2	CASSVSYYGYTF
TRBV24-1	TRBJ2-5	CATSARSQETQYF
TRBV20-1	TRBJ2-5	CSAADRQETQYF
TRBV4-3	TRBJ2-3	CASSQGGGRWTDTQYF
TRBV20-1	TRBJ2-1	CSAGAFPNEQFF
TRBV29-1	TRBJ1-4	CSVGATNEKLFF